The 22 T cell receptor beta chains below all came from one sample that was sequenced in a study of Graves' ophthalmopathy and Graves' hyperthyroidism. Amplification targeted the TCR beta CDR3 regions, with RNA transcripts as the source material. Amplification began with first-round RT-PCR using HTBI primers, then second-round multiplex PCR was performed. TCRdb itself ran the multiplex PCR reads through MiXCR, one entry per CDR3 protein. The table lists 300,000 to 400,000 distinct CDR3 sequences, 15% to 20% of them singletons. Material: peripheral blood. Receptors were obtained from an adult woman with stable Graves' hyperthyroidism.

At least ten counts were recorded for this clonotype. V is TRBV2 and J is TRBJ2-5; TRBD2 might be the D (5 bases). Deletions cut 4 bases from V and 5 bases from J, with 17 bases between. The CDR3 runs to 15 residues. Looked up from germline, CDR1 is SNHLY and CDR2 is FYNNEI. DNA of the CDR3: TGTGCCAGCAGTGCCGACCTACTAGGTGCGGAGACCCAGTACTTC. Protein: CASSADLLGAETQYF. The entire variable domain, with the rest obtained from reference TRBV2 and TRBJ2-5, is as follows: EPEVTQTPSHQVTQMGQEVILRCVPISNHLYFYWYRQILGQKVEFLVSFYNNEISEKSEIFDDQFSVERPDGSNFTLKIRSTKLEDSAMYFCASSADLLGAETQYFGPGTRLLVL.

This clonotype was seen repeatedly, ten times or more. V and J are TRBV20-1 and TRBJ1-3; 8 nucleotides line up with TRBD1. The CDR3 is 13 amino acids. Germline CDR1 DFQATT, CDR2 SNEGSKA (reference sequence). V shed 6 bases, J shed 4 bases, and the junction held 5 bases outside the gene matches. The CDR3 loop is CSAAGGRGNTIYF. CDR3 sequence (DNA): TGCAGTGCAGCAGGGGGCAGGGGAAACACCATATATTTT.

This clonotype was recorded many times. CDR3 sequence: CSVQLGFRGIETQYF. DNA for the CDR3: TGCAGTGTTCAGCTTGGGTTTCGTGGGATAGAGACCCAGTACTTC. The chain has TRBV20-1 and TRBJ2-5; D gene uncertain. The CDR3 spans 15 residues. Per germline, CDR1 DFQATT and CDR2 SNEGSKA (reference sequence). The V gene lost 7 bases and the J gene lost 4 bases, with 22 bases spanning the gap.

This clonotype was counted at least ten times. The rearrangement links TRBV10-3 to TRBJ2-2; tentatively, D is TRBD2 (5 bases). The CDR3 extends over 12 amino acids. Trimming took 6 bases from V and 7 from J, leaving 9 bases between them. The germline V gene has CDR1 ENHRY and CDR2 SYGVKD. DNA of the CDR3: TGTGCCATCAGGCGGGCGGACGGGGAGCTGTTTTTT. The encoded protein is CAIRRADGELFF.

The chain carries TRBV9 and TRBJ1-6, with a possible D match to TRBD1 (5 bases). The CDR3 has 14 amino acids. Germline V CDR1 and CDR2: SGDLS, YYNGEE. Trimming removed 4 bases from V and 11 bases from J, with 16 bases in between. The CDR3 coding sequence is TGTGCCAGCAGCACCGGGACCCTCGGCACACCCCTCCACTTT. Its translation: CASSTGTLGTPLHF.

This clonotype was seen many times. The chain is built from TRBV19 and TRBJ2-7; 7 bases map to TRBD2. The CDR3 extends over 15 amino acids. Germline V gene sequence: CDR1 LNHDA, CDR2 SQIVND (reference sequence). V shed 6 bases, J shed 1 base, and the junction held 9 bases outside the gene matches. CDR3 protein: CASSPTSFGSYEQYF. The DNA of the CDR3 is TGTGCCAGTAGCCCGACTAGCTTCGGATCCTACGAGCAGTACTTC.

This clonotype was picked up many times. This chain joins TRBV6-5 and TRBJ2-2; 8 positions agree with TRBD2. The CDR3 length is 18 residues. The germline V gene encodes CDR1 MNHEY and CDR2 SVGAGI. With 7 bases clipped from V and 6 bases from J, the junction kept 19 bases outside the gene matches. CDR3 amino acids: CASKGTIGSGSRAGELFF. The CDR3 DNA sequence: TGTGCCAGCAAAGGAACGATTGGGAGCGGGAGTAGAGCCGGGGAGCTGTTTTTT.

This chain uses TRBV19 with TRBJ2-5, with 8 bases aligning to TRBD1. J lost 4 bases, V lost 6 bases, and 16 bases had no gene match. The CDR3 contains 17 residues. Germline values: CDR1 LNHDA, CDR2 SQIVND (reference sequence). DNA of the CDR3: TGTGCCAGTAGCCCATCCGGGACAGGATACCCTGGAGAGACCCAGTACTTC. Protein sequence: CASSPSGTGYPGETQYF. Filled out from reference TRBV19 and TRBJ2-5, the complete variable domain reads DGGITQSPKYLFRKEGQNVTLSCEQNLNHDAMYWYRQDPGQGLRLIYYSQIVNDFQKGDIAEGYSVSREKKESFPLTVTSAQKNPTAFYLCASSPSGTGYPGETQYFGPGTRLLVL.

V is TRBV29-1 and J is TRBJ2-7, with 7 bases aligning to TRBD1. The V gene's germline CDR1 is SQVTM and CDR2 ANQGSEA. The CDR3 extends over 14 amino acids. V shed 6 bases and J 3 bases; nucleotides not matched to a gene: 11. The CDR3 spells CSVLQGPAVYEQYF. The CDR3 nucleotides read TGCAGCGTCCTACAGGGGCCAGCGGTCTACGAGCAGTACTTC.

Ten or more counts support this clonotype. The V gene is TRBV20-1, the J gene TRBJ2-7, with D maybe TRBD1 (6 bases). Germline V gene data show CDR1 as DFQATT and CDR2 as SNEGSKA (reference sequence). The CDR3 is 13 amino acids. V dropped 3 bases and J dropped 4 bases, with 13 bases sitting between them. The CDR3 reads CSARSQGTYEQYF. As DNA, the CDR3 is TGCAGTGCTAGGAGCCAGGGGACGTACGAGCAGTACTTC.

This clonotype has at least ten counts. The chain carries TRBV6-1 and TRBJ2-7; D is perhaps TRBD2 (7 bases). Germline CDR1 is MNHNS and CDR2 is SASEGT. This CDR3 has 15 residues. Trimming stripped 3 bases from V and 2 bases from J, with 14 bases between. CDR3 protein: CASSEMWGGPYEQYF. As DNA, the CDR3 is TGTGCCAGCAGTGAGATGTGGGGGGGCCCCTACGAGCAGTACTTC.

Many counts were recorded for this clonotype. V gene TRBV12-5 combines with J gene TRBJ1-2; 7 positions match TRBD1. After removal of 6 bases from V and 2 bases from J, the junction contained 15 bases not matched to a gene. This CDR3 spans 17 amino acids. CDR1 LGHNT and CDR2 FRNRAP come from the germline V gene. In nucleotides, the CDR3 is TGTGCTAGTGGAGGGGCCCCTAGGACAGGAGGAAACTATGGCTACACCTTC. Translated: CASGGAPRTGGNYGYTF.

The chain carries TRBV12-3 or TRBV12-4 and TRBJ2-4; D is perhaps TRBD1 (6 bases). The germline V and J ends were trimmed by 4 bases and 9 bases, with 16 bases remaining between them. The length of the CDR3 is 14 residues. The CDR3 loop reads CASSWDKRGGIQYF. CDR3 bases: TGTGCCAGCAGTTGGGACAAGCGAGGGGGCATTCAGTACTTC.

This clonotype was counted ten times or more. CDR3 nucleotide sequence: TGTGCCAGCAGTCCACGGGGAGACCCGTATGGCTACACCTTC. This translates into CASSPRGDPYGYTF. The V and J genes are TRBV27 and TRBJ1-2; D is uncertain. V lost 5 bases and J lost 5, with 15 bases in between. CDR3 size: 14 residues. From germline, CDR1 is MNHEY and CDR2 SMNVEV (reference sequence).

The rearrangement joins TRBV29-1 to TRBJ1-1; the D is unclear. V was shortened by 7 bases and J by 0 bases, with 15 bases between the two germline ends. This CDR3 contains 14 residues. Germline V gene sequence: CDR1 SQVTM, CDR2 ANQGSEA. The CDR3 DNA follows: TGCAGCGCCAAAGACGCTGGGGTGAACACTGAAGCTTTCTTT. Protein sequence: CSAKDAGVNTEAFF.

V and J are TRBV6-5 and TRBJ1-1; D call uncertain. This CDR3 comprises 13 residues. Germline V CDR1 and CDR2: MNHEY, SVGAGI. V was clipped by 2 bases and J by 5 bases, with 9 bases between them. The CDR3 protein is CASSYDHVTEAFF. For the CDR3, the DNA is TGTGCCAGCAGTTACGACCATGTGACTGAAGCTTTCTTT.

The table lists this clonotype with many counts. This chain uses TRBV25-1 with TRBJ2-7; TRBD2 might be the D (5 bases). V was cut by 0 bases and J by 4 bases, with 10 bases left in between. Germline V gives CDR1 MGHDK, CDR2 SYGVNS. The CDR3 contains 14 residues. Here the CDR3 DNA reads TGTGCCAGCAGTGAATATACACGGGGATACGAGCAGTACTTC. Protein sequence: CASSEYTRGYEQYF.

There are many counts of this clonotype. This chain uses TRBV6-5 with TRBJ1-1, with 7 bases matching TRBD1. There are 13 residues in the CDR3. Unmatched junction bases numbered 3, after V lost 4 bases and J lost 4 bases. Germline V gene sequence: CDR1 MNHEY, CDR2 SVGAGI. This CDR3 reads CASSFYRGTEAFF. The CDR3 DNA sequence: TGTGCCAGCAGTTTCTACAGGGGCACTGAAGCTTTCTTT.

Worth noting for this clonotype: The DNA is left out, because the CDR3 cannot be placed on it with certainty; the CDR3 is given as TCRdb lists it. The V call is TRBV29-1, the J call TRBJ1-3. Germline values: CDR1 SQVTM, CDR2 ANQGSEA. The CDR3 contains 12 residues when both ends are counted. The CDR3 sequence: CSVVGVGNTICF.

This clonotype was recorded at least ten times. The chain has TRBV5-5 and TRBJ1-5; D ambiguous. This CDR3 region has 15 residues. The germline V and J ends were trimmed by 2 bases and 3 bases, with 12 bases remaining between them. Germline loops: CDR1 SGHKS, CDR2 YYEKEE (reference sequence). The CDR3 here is CASSLNIGNNQPQHF. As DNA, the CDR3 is TGTGCCAGCAGCTTAAACATTGGAAACAATCAGCCCCAGCATTTT.

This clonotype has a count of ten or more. The CDR3 bases are TGTGCCAGCAGTTTGAGGACTGAAGCTTTCTTT. Residues: CASSLRTEAFF. The chain uses TRBV28 and TRBJ1-1; D uncertain. Germline CDR1 and CDR2: MDHEN and SYDVKM. The CDR3 totals 11 residues. Trimming took off 3 bases at V and 5 bases at J, with 4 bases between the two ends.

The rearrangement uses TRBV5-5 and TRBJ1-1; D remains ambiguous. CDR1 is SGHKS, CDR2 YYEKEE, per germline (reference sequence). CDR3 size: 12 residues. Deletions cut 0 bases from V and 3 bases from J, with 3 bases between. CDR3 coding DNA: TGTGCCAGCAGCTTGGAGGACACTGAAGCTTTCTTT. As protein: CASSLEDTEAFF. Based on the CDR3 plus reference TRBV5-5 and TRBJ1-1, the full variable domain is DAGVTQSPTHLIKTRGQQVTLRCSPISGHKSVSWYQQVLGQGPQFIFQYYEKEERGRGNFPDRFSARQFPNYSSELNVNALLLGDSALYLCASSLEDTEAFFGQGTRLTVV.